The 20 T cell receptor beta chains below all came from one sample that was sequenced in a study of shared clonotypes between healthy human individuals. Only in-frame clones appear in the TCRdb table, and some are missing; sequencing was by immunoSEQ multiplex PCR. The data contain roughly 2.2 million clones, 85% to 95% of them singletons. The sequenced sample was naive CD4+ T cells from PBMCs. As for subset: CD45RA+ positively selected. The source is a man aged 18 to 30 in good health. Some clones in this sample may be carry-over from other donors' samples.

This clone appeared once. The chain employs TRBV7-9 and TRBJ1-1; the D gene is possibly TRBD1 (6 bases). Germline CDR1 is SEHNR and CDR2 is FQNEAQ (reference sequence). V was trimmed by 4 bases and J by 5 bases, leaving 26 bases between them. The CDR3 covers 18 residues. This CDR3 reads CASSSQADGGGGRTEAFF. The CDR3 bases are TGTGCCAGCAGCTCCCAGGCGGATGGGGGCGGCGGAAGAACTGAAGCTTTCTTT.

This clone showed up just a few times. The chain couples TRBV5-1 to TRBJ1-2; D is perhaps TRBD1 (5 bases). The V end was cut by 0 bases, the J end by 3 bases, with 9 bases between. The CDR3 totals 14 residues. CDR1 is SGHRS and CDR2 is YFSETQ in the germline V gene. CDR3 residues: CASSLVIGDYGYTF. The CDR3, as DNA: TGCGCCAGCAGCTTGGTAATAGGGGACTATGGCTACACCTTC.

The CDR3: CASSLGQWIYEQYF. In DNA, the CDR3 is TGTGCCAGCAGCTTAGGACAGTGGATCTACGAGCAGTACTTC. The chain employs TRBV7-2 and TRBJ2-7; D is perhaps TRBD1 (5 bases). CDR1 and CDR2 (germline): SGHTA, FQGNSA. The V end was cut by 1 base, the J end by 3 bases, with 10 bases between. CDR3 length: 14 amino acids.

V gene TRBV5-6 combines with J gene TRBJ1-1, with a weak D call TRBD1 (6 bases). V dropped 0 bases and J dropped 0 bases, with 9 bases sitting between them. CDR1 is SGHDT, CDR2 YYEEEE, per germline. The length of the CDR3 is 15 residues. Here the CDR3 reads CASSLERGMNTEAFF. The CDR3 DNA is TGTGCCAGCAGCTTGGAGAGGGGGATGAACACTGAAGCTTTCTTT.

The rearrangement joins TRBV5-6 to TRBJ1-2, with D perhaps TRBD1 (5 bases). From germline, CDR1 is SGHDT and CDR2 YYEEEE. CDR3 size: 15 residues. V lost 2 bases, J lost 1 base, and 12 bases lay in between. The CDR3: CASSFRPGLNYGYTF. CDR3 bases: TGTGCCAGCAGCTTTCGGCCAGGGCTTAACTATGGCTACACCTTC. Supplemented by reference TRBV5-6 and TRBJ1-2, the full variable domain reads DAGVTQSPTHLIKTRGQQVTLRCSPKSGHDTVSWYQQALGQGPQFIFQYYEEEERQRGNFPDRFSGHQFPNYSSELNVNALLLGDSALYLCASSFRPGLNYGYTFGSGTRLTVV.

Concerning this clone itself: The same CDR3 also results from other DNA sequences found in this sample. V and J are TRBV30 and TRBJ1-3; 7 bases map to TRBD1. The CDR3 is 12 amino acids. Trimming removed 5 bases from V and 3 bases from J; junction bases left unmatched: 1. Germline V lookup: CDR1 GTSNPN, CDR2 SVGIG (reference sequence). The CDR3 region is CAWGQDGNTIYF. The CDR3 nucleotides are TGTGCCTGGGGACAGGATGGAAACACCATATATTTT.

The J gene is TRBJ2-1, the V gene TRBV6-1; D call uncertain. With 8 bases removed from V and 2 bases from J, the gap between germline ends came to 13 bases. Per the germline V gene, CDR1 is MNHNS and CDR2 is SASEGT. This CDR3 spans 14 amino acids. The CDR3 coding sequence is TGTGCCAGCTCAGGTTTTCCCACCTACAATGAGCAGTTCTTC. It translates to CASSGFPTYNEQFF.

The V gene is TRBV4-3, the J gene TRBJ1-1; no reliable D call. The V gene's germline CDR1 is LGHNA and CDR2 YSLEER. The germline V and J ends were trimmed by 0 bases and 0 bases, with 11 bases remaining between them. The CDR3 spans 16 residues. The CDR3 region is CASSQDRRSLNTEAFF. In nucleotides, the CDR3 is TGCGCCAGCAGCCAAGATAGGCGCAGCCTGAACACTGAAGCTTTCTTT.

The chain links TRBV4-3 to TRBJ2-5, with 7 bases aligning to TRBD2. Germline V gene data show CDR1 as LGHNA and CDR2 as YSLEER. There are 16 residues in the CDR3. V was pared by 1 base and J by 3 bases, with 8 bases of the junction left unmatched. CDR3 nucleotide sequence: TGCGCCAGCAGCCAAGGCTCGGGGACTAATAAAGAGACCCAGTACTTC. Protein product: CASSQGSGTNKETQYF.

This chain uses TRBV5-1 with TRBJ2-3, with TRBD2 matching over 7 bases. Germline assignment: CDR1 SGHRS and CDR2 YFSETQ. The length of the CDR3 is 16 residues. The J segment lost 1 base and the V segment lost 4 bases, leaving 9 bases of the junction unmatched. CDR3 loop: CASSGDAGVGTDTQYF. CDR3 sequence (DNA): TGCGCCAGCAGCGGGGACGCGGGAGTGGGCACAGATACGCAGTATTTT.

V gene TRBV11-2 combines with J gene TRBJ2-3; D is perhaps TRBD2 (6 bases). V lost 3 bases, J lost 5 bases, and 15 bases lay in between. The CDR3 sequence is 15 residues long. The germline V gene encodes CDR1 SGHAT and CDR2 FQNNGV. CDR3 DNA: TGTGCCAGCAGCTTGTTTAGAGGGACTGGAGATACGCAGTATTTT. Translated, it gives CASSLFRGTGDTQYF. Together with reference TRBV11-2 and TRBJ2-3, the CDR3 gives the full variable domain: EAGVAQSPRYKIIEKRQSVAFWCNPISGHATLYWYQQILGQGPKLLIQFQNNGVVDDSQLPKDRFSAERLKGVDSTLKIQPAKLEDSAVYLCASSLFRGTGDTQYFGPGTRLTVL.

The chain joins TRBV30 to TRBJ2-6; unclear D gene. Germline CDR1 GTSNPN, CDR2 SVGIG (reference sequence). Between the trimmed V and J ends, which lost 0 bases and 0 bases, there was a span of 12 bases. The CDR3 contains 17 residues. The CDR3, as DNA: TGTGCCTGGAGTGTAGGTGGTTCCTTCTCTGGGGCCAACGTCCTGACTTTC. Translation: CAWSVGGSFSGANVLTF.

This clone is a singleton in its sample. The rearrangement links TRBV10-1 to TRBJ2-5, with TRBD2 identical over 14 bases. The V gene end was trimmed by 8 bases and the J gene end by 3 bases; junction bases not matched to a gene: 5. CDR1 is WNHNN, CDR2 SYGVQD, per germline (reference sequence). This CDR3 is built from 15 residues. The CDR3 DNA is TGCGCCAGCCAGAAGGGACTAGCGGGGGAAGAGACCCAGTACTTC. Translated, it gives CASQKGLAGEETQYF.

The CDR3 DNA sequence: TGTGCCAGCAGCCAGGACAGCCATCAGCCCCAGCATTTT. Protein product: CASSQDSHQPQHF. The chain joins TRBV11-1 to TRBJ1-5; possible D gene TRBD1, 6 bases. Trimming removed 5 bases from V and 5 bases from J, with 10 bases in between. Germline CDR1 SGHAT, CDR2 FQDESV (reference sequence). The length of the CDR3 is 13 residues.

Note on this clone: One end of the junction is discordant with germline, which a read error may explain. Other DNA sequences in this specimen translate into the identical CDR3. V gene TRBV28 combines with J gene TRBJ1-1; D may be TRBD1 (6 bases). The CDR3 has 14 amino acids. Per the germline V gene, CDR1 is MDHEN and CDR2 is SYDVKM. The CDR3 sequence: CASYTGTRNTEAFF. The CDR3 coding sequence is TGTGCCAGCTATACCGGGACACGGAACACCGAAGCTTTCTTT. The entire variable domain, with the rest obtained from reference TRBV28 and TRBJ1-1, is as follows: DVKVTQSSRYLVKRTGEKVFLECVQDMDHENMFWYRQDPGLGLRLIYFSYDVKMKEKGDIPEGYSVSREKKERFSLILESASTNQTSMYLCASYTGTRNTEAFFGQGTRLTVV.

V gene TRBV5-1 combines with J gene TRBJ1-5; possibly TRBD1 for D (6 bases). The germline V gene encodes CDR1 SGHRS and CDR2 YFSETQ. This CDR3 has 15 residues. V lost 3 bases and J lost 2, with 12 bases in between. The CDR3 DNA reads as TGCGCCAGCAGCTCTGGACAGTCCGGCAATCAGCCCCAGCATTTT. Translating gives CASSSGQSGNQPQHF.

The J gene is TRBJ2-1, the V gene TRBV10-2; TRBD2 agrees at 9 bases. The ends lost 5 bases at V and 7 bases at J; junction bases unmatched: 12. This CDR3 is 16 amino acids long. The germline V gene has CDR1 WSHSY and CDR2 SAAADI. The CDR3 DNA sequence: TGCGCCAGCAGTAGAATACTAGCGGGTCCTCTAAATGAGCAGTTCTTC. Its translation: CASSRILAGPLNEQFF.

The V and J genes are TRBV11-2 and TRBJ2-7; unclear D gene. V was pared by 5 bases and J by 3 bases, with 8 bases between. Germline values: CDR1 SGHAT, CDR2 FQNNGV. This CDR3 comprises 12 residues. CDR3 protein: CASSLAYYEQYF. The CDR3 nucleotides read TGTGCCAGCAGCCTCGCCTACTACGAGCAGTACTTC. The variable domain in full, with the rest retrieved from reference TRBV11-2 and TRBJ2-7, is EAGVAQSPRYKIIEKRQSVAFWCNPISGHATLYWYQQILGQGPKLLIQFQNNGVVDDSQLPKDRFSAERLKGVDSTLKIQPAKLEDSAVYLCASSLAYYEQYFGPGTRLTVT.

The genes are TRBV7-2 and TRBJ2-2; no firm D call. In germline, CDR1 is SGHTA, CDR2 FQGNSA. V was shortened by 5 bases and J by 6 bases, with 16 bases between the two germline ends. This CDR3 comprises 15 residues. The CDR3 nucleotides are TGTGCCAGCAGCCTATTCTGGGTGCAGCCCGGGGAGCTGTTTTTT. Protein sequence: CASSLFWVQPGELFF.

The chain couples TRBV6-5 to TRBJ1-1, with a weak D call TRBD1 (5 bases). Trimming pared 0 bases from V and 6 bases from J, leaving 14 bases between. The CDR3 runs 15 residues. Germline V gene sequence: CDR1 MNHEY, CDR2 SVGAGI. The CDR3, as DNA: TGTGCCAGCAGTTACTCGAAGGCAGGGAGCCCTGAAGCTTTCTTT. It yields the protein CASSYSKAGSPEAFF.